The T cell receptor beta chain under discussion was sequenced for a study of PD-1 blockade in mismatch repair-deficient tumors (dated by TCRdb to 2015 to 2018). About the investigation overall: The trial enrolled 86 consecutive patients with approximately eleven mismatch repair-deficient cancer types between 2013 and late 2016, all previously treated and progressing. Tumor-associated T cell clones in the peripheral blood of patients responding to PD-1 blockade were tracked using deep sequencing of TCR CDR3 regions. Study-level results and caveats: Rapid expansion after pembrolizumab followed by contraction, generally before radiologic responses, was shown by tumor-resident clones, which were often undetectable in blood before treatment.

As regards this clone: It lacks a known antigen. The input lacks base qualities; no much larger clone sits a single base away.

V has 8 bases trimmed and J has 3 bases trimmed; junction bases matching no gene number 3. According to the germline V gene, CDR1 reads WSHSY and CDR2 reads SAAADI. Its CDR3 holds 13 amino acids, cysteine through phenylalanine. The DNA shown is the 39-base CDR3, in frame from base 1. Libraries came from the immunoSEQ multiplex PCR assay. TCRdb took over this immuneACCESS table, retaining in-frame rearrangements with V and J assigned. Such tables are incomplete; in checked studies, under half of the missing clones stem from an unresolved V gene, and the remainder is unexplained. This sample has fewer than 100,000 clones in its table, and roughly 80% of those were observed once. Of the sample, roughly 2.5% falls within the top ten clones. Interpreted using the paper, the time point label stands for: peripheral blood 12 weeks after first pembrolizumab dose. For every enrolled patient, mismatch repair deficiency was confirmed by either polymerase chain reaction or immunohistochemistry. TCR sequencing was performed for a few patients who responded to pembrolizumab therapy. The phase II trial prospectively tested pembrolizumab PD-1 blockade in advanced mismatch repair-deficient cancers regardless of tissue of origin. Peripheral blood T cell samples were gathered serially, both before PD-1 blockade started and at multiple time points afterward. Blood sampling times were reported as weeks after the first pembrolizumab dose.

This TCR came from an adult with mismatch repair-deficient cancer. The material sequenced was peripheral blood, taken 12 weeks after starting pembrolizumab. Recombination joined TRBV10-2 with TRBJ2-7, with TRBD1 identical over 11 junction bases. The DNA sequence is as follows: TGCGCCAGCTCCGGGACAGGGGGCTACGAGCAGTACTTC. This translates into CASSGTGGYEQYF.